This TCR beta chain appears in the sequencing data of a study of cytomegalovirus exposure and HLA in healthy donors. This clone appeared once. Germline V gene data show CDR1 as SEHNR and CDR2 as FQNEAQ (reference sequence). The CDR3 totals 15 residues. V lost 5 bases and J 2 bases, leaving 13 bases between the germline ends. Assay used: immunoSEQ multiplex PCR; TCRdb lists only in-frame clones, some missing. The sample shows approximately 150,000 clones, about nine tenths of them seen only once. The receptor's source is a man aged 18 to 29 in good health and CMV-seropositive. Sequenced: PBMCs. The chain is built from TRBV7-9 and TRBJ1-5; D is unresolved. The CDR3 DNA sequence: TGTGCCAGCAGCCTCGGAGGGTTTGGCAATCAGCCCCAGCATTTT. The encoded protein is CASSLGGFGNQPQHF.